These 3 T cell receptor beta chains share one sample of origin, sequenced in a study of human T cells and chemical hapten exposure. Time point: patch test 3, about 24 weeks after DPC sensitization. Treatment specified: therapeutic diphenylcyclopropenone sensitization with weekly scalp DPC. Using its own MiXCR run on the RACE reads, TCRdb lists one record per CDR3 protein. The table lists more than 70,000 distinct CDR3 sequences, about a tenth of them singletons. Source: whole blood, taken in connection with sensitization to the hapten diphenylcyclopropenone (DPC). The receptor set was obtained from a woman in her 30s with alopecia areata. Some clones in this sample may be carry-over from other donors' samples.

Ten or more counts support this clonotype. The chain has TRBV20-1 and TRBJ1-1, with D tentatively TRBD1 (6 bases). CDR1 and CDR2 (germline): DFQATT, SNEGSKA (reference sequence). This CDR3 is 15 amino acids long. V lost 0 bases and J 5 bases, leaving 16 bases between the germline ends. The CDR3 sequence is CSAREPGGSGTEAFF. CDR3 nucleotides: TGCAGTGCTAGAGAACCGGGGGGCTCAGGTACTGAAGCTTTCTTT.

V is TRBV28 and J is TRBJ1-5; TRBD1 aligns across 10 bases. Trimming removed 5 bases from V and 2 bases from J; junction bases left unmatched: 9. The V gene's germline CDR1 is MDHEN and CDR2 SYDVKM. CDR3 length: 17 amino acids. The CDR3 coding sequence is TGTGCCAGCAGTGCCCACCGGGACAGGGGTCGCAATCAGCCCCAGCATTTT. Amino acid sequence: CASSAHRDRGRNQPQHF. Based on the CDR3 plus reference TRBV28 and TRBJ1-5, the full variable domain is DVKVTQSSRYLVKRTGEKVFLECVQDMDHENMFWYRQDPGLGLRLIYFSYDVKMKEKGDIPEGYSVSREKKERFSLILESASTNQTSMYLCASSAHRDRGRNQPQHFGDGTRLSIL.

The table lists this clonotype with many counts. CDR3 DNA: TGCAGTGGCGGACTAGCGGGAGGCACCGGCCACGAGCAGTACTTC. The encoded protein is CSGGLAGGTGHEQYF. The chain recombines TRBV20-1 with TRBJ2-7; 14 positions agree with TRBD2. The trim removed 7 bases at V and 5 bases at J, leaving 10 bases unmatched. Germline CDR1 DFQATT, CDR2 SNEGSKA (reference sequence). This CDR3 comprises 15 residues.